Following are 27 T cell receptor beta chains from one sample sequenced in a study of spatial heterogeneity in lung cancer. TCRdb reprocessed the 5' RACE reads via MiXCR and lists one record per CDR3 protein. The sample has tens of thousands of distinct CDR3 sequences; roughly 5.7% are singletons. Time point in this sample: sample taken at primary tumor resection. Sequencing used PBMCs, obtained at surgery. These receptors were taken from a male donor with early-stage non-small cell lung cancer.

The table lists this clonotype with a few counts. The J gene is TRBJ1-1, the V gene TRBV10-3; 8 nucleotides align to TRBD1. With 9 bases clipped from V and 1 base from J, the junction kept 4 bases outside the gene matches. The CDR3 is made up of 13 amino acids. Germline V gene sequence: CDR1 ENHRY, CDR2 SYGVKD. CDR3 bases: TGTGCCATAACGACAGGGGAGAACACTGAAGCTTTCTTT. Its protein product is CAITTGENTEAFF.

This clonotype was counted at least ten times. The DNA of the CDR3 is TGTGCCAGCAGCCCGGGACATTCCCCCATTCGTGCTTTCTTT. This codes for CASSPGHSPIRAFF. The J gene is TRBJ1-1, the V gene TRBV3-1, with D perhaps matching TRBD1 (6 bases). V gave up 4 bases and J gave up 11 bases, with 20 bases separating them. Germline V gene lookup returns CDR1 LGHDT and CDR2 YNNKEL (reference sequence). This CDR3 is built from 14 residues.

Ten or more counts support this clonotype. This sequence joins TRBV18 and TRBJ2-5; D is possibly TRBD1 (6 bases). The CDR3 sequence is 14 residues long. Trimming stripped 4 bases from V and 2 bases from J, with 11 bases between. Germline V CDR1 and CDR2: KGHSH, LQKENI. The CDR3 here is CASSRGHLQETQYF. The CDR3 region has the DNA TGTGCCAGCTCACGGGGACATTTACAAGAGACCCAGTACTTC.

With regard to this clonotype: The conserved closing phenylalanine or tryptophan is absent in this CDR3, likely reflecting a read error. No DNA is shown, since the ends of the CDR3 on it are uncertain; the CDR3 is the one TCRdb lists. This chain links TRBV20-1 with TRBJ2-1; the table's TRBD1 call for D was not verified on the DNA. Germline CDR1 is DFQATT and CDR2 is SNEGSKA (reference sequence). The CDR3 has 11 amino acids, counting both end residues. The CDR3 protein is CSAETGGAFPL.

The J gene is TRBJ2-7, the V gene TRBV20-1; D gene ambiguous. Trimming stripped 3 bases from V and 0 bases from J, with 15 bases between. Germline V gene data show CDR1 as DFQATT and CDR2 as SNEGSKA (reference sequence). The CDR3 extends over 15 amino acids. The DNA for the CDR3 is TGCAGTGCTAGGGGCCCTGCACCACTCTCCTACGAGCAGTACTTC. Translation gives CSARGPAPLSYEQYF.

The chain is built from TRBV7-8 and TRBJ2-3, with a weak D call TRBD2 (6 bases). Germline V gene sequence: CDR1 SGHVS, CDR2 FQNEAQ. The CDR3 is 14 amino acids. Between the trimmed V and J ends, which lost 2 bases and 4 bases, there was a span of 10 bases. The CDR3 is CASSLRTSPDTQYF. The CDR3, as DNA: TGTGCCAGCAGCTTACGTACTAGCCCAGATACGCAGTATTTT. Full variable domain (missing parts from reference TRBV7-8 and TRBJ2-3): GAGVSQSPRYKVAKRGQDVALRCDPISGHVSLFWYQQALGQGPEFLTYFQNEAQLDKSGLPSDRFFAERPEGSVSTLKIQRTQQEDSAVYLCASSLRTSPDTQYFGPGTRLTVL.

Ten or more counts support this clonotype. V and J are TRBV20-1 and TRBJ1-2; D is unclear. Germline V lookup: CDR1 DFQATT, CDR2 SNEGSKA (reference sequence). This CDR3 contains 13 residues. The V end lost 3 bases, the J end lost 6 bases, and 14 bases lay between the germline ends. Written as DNA, the CDR3 is TGCAGTGCTAGTGGAGGGCCTGGGGATGGCTACACCTTC. This gives the protein CSASGGPGDGYTF.

This clonotype showed up many times. The V and J genes are TRBV4-1 and TRBJ1-5, with 8 bases fitting TRBD1. The CDR3 spans 14 residues. The junction had 5 bases not matched to a gene; V was cut back by 6 bases and J by 4 bases. Germline lookup yields CDR1 MGHRA and CDR2 YSYEKL. The CDR3 loop is CASRRGQGNQPQHF. Here the CDR3 DNA reads TGCGCCAGCAGACGAGGACAGGGAAATCAGCCCCAGCATTTT.

This clonotype was picked up many times. The CDR3 nucleotides read TGTGCCACAGGAGAGTCGGAGACCCAGTACTTC. This encodes CATGESETQYF. The V gene is TRBV7-9, the J gene TRBJ2-5; D uncertain. Germline-derived CDR1 and CDR2 are SEHNR and FQNEAQ (reference sequence). Trimming removed 10 bases at V and 5 bases at J, with 11 bases between. The CDR3 runs 11 residues.

This clonotype was counted at least ten times. The chain uses TRBV28 and TRBJ2-1; D ambiguous. CDR1 and CDR2 (germline): MDHEN, SYDVKM. The CDR3 is made up of 13 amino acids. Trimming took 8 bases from V and 6 from J, leaving 14 bases between them. CDR3 sequence reads: CASQFRLLNEQFF. As DNA, the CDR3 is TGTGCCAGCCAGTTCAGACTGCTCAATGAGCAGTTCTTC.

This clonotype was detected ten times or more. The rearrangement joins TRBV20-1 to TRBJ2-5; D is possibly TRBD2 (5 bases). The germline V and J ends were trimmed by 6 bases and 0 bases, with 14 bases remaining between them. CDR1 DFQATT and CDR2 SNEGSKA come from the germline V gene (reference sequence). This CDR3 comprises 14 residues. The CDR3 DNA reads TGCAGTGCGGACGAGGGTTGGTACCAAGAGACCCAGTACTTC. Amino acids: CSADEGWYQETQYF.

This clonotype showed up many times. The chain has TRBV29-1 and TRBJ2-7, with D unclear. V lost 5 bases to trimming and J lost 6 bases, with 11 bases between them. Germline V gene data show CDR1 as SQVTM and CDR2 as ANQGSEA. The CDR3 runs to 11 residues. The CDR3 DNA is TGCAGCGTTCTACAGACCGGCGAGCAGTACTTC. As protein: CSVLQTGEQYF.

This clonotype was counted ten times or more. The chain recombines TRBV5-1 with TRBJ2-2; no reliable D call. This CDR3 is 15 amino acids long. Germline lookup yields CDR1 SGHRS and CDR2 YFSETQ. Trimming shortened V by 1 base and J by 0 bases, and 7 bases separated the two germline ends. CDR3 sequence (DNA): TGCGCCAGCAGCTTGTCAGCTGCGAACACCGGGGAGCTGTTTTTT. Amino acid sequence: CASSLSAANTGELFF. The full variable domain, rest sourced from reference TRBV5-1 and TRBJ2-2, is KAGVTQTPRYLIKTRGQQVTLSCSPISGHRSVSWYQQTPGQGLQFLFEYFSETQRNKGNFPGRFSGRQFSNSRSEMNVSTLELGDSALYLCASSLSAANTGELFFGEGSRLTVL.

The V gene is TRBV11-2, the J gene TRBJ1-1; a weak D match, TRBD1 (6 bases). Germline lookup yields CDR1 SGHAT and CDR2 FQNNGV. The germline V and J ends were trimmed by 6 bases and 10 bases, with 15 bases remaining between them. CDR3 size: 12 residues. CDR3 sequence reads: CASRQRGGGAFF. For the CDR3, the DNA is TGTGCCAGCAGACAAAGGGGAGGGGGAGCTTTCTTT.

There are many counts of this clonotype. The V gene is TRBV20-1, the J gene TRBJ2-7, with D possibly matching TRBD1 (5 bases). Germline CDR1 reads DFQATT; CDR2 reads SNEGSKA (reference sequence). This CDR3 spans 15 amino acids. V dropped 0 bases and J dropped 2 bases, with 14 bases sitting between them. The CDR3 nucleotides are TGCAGTGCTAGAGATTATCGTACAGGAACCTACGAGCAGTACTTC. Protein: CSARDYRTGTYEQYF.

This clonotype was detected many times. The chain combines TRBV10-2 with TRBJ1-2, with D hard to call. The V and J ends lost 7 bases and 3 bases respectively, with 12 bases between them. Looked up from germline, CDR1 is WSHSY and CDR2 is SAAADI. The CDR3 loop spans 13 amino acids. CDR3 bases: TGCGCCAGCACCCCAGGAGACCACTATGGCTACACCTTC. Residues: CASTPGDHYGYTF.

In this sample, this clonotype turned up many times. The chain is built from TRBV28 and TRBJ1-4, with unresolved D. Per germline, CDR1 MDHEN and CDR2 SYDVKM. The V gene lost 8 bases and the J gene lost 4 bases, with 14 bases spanning the gap. This CDR3 has 14 amino acids. The CDR3 region is CASAISANNEKLFF. Here the CDR3 DNA reads TGTGCCAGCGCAATTTCGGCAAATAATGAAAAACTGTTTTTT. The full variable domain, its missing parts supplied by reference TRBV28 and TRBJ1-4, is DVKVTQSSRYLVKRTGEKVFLECVQDMDHENMFWYRQDPGLGLRLIYFSYDVKMKEKGDIPEGYSVSREKKERFSLILESASTNQTSMYLCASAISANNEKLFFGSGTQLSVL.

This clonotype was seen many times. The rearrangement joins TRBV24-1 to TRBJ2-3; 7 nucleotides align to TRBD2. With V trimmed by 4 bases and J by 2 bases, 5 bases remained unmatched. From germline, CDR1 is KGHDR and CDR2 SFDVKD. This CDR3 comprises 15 residues. CDR3 sequence (DNA): TGTGCCACCAGTGACCCTAGCGGCCCCACAGATACGCAGTATTTT. Protein product: CATSDPSGPTDTQYF.

This clonotype appeared many times. This chain joins TRBV7-9 and TRBJ2-2, with 9 bases identical to TRBD2. The J segment lost 0 bases and the V segment lost 4 bases, leaving 0 bases of the junction unmatched. The CDR3 has 15 residues. Germline V lookup: CDR1 SEHNR, CDR2 FQNEAQ (reference sequence). CDR3 DNA sequence: TGTGCCAGCAGCTCTAGCGGGACGAACACCGGGGAGCTGTTTTTT. It translates to CASSSSGTNTGELFF.

This clonotype was seen repeatedly, ten times or more. One junction end disagrees with the germline gene, perhaps due to a read error. This sequence joins TRBV12-3 or TRBV12-4 and TRBJ2-7; D tentatively reads TRBD1 or TRBD2 (5 bases each). The CDR3 sequence is 14 residues long. CDR3 DNA sequence: TGTGCCAGCAGCTTAGGGGAGATGGTCCACGAGCAGTACTTC. Translating gives CASSLGEMVHEQYF.

This clonotype was counted at least ten times. The gene calls are TRBV12-3 or TRBV12-4 and TRBJ2-3; 10 positions agree with TRBD2. The length of the CDR3 is 18 residues. With 7 bases clipped from V and 0 bases from J, the junction kept 13 bases outside the gene matches. The CDR3 here is CASTLRTSGTSSTDTQYF. The CDR3 DNA reads as TGTGCCAGCACCCTCAGGACTAGCGGTACCTCTAGCACAGATACGCAGTATTTT.

This clonotype was recorded many times. The chain links TRBV12-3 or TRBV12-4 to TRBJ2-1, with 10 bases matching TRBD1. The V and J ends lost 6 bases and 9 bases, in that order; junction bases with no gene match: 5. The CDR3 has 13 residues. This chain's CDR3 is CASRRQGASEQFF. The DNA for the CDR3 is TGTGCCAGCAGACGACAGGGGGCGAGTGAGCAGTTCTTC.

This clonotype occurred many times. The rearrangement joins TRBV7-9 to TRBJ2-1; perhaps TRBD2 as D (9 bases). In germline, CDR1 is SEHNR, CDR2 FQNEAQ (reference sequence). Trimming removed 3 bases from V and 6 bases from J, with 27 bases in between. The CDR3 consists of 19 residues. The CDR3 spells CASSFTGQVAGDRGNEQFF. The CDR3 nucleotides read TGTGCCAGCAGCTTTACCGGACAGGTAGCGGGAGACAGGGGCAATGAGCAGTTCTTC.

The rearrangement links TRBV7-2 to TRBJ2-7; TRBD1 or TRBD2 may be the D gene (5 bases each). The CDR3 is 18 amino acids. Trimming took 2 bases from V and 5 from J, leaving 25 bases between them. Per germline, CDR1 SGHTA and CDR2 FQGNSA. CDR3 sequence (DNA): TGTGCCAGCAGCTTATCCTCCTCCGGGGCTTTCCTCCCCCACGAGCAGTACTTC. Protein: CASSLSSSGAFLPHEQYF.

In this sample, this clonotype turned up many times. V usage is TRBV4-1 and J usage is TRBJ2-3; maybe TRBD1 (7 bases). This CDR3 comprises 15 residues. Germline V CDR1 and CDR2: MGHRA, YSYEKL. V was trimmed by 0 bases and J by 6 bases, leaving 13 bases between them. The CDR3 coding sequence is TGCGCCAGCAGCCAAGAGTATTCAGGGGGGGATACGCAGTATTTT. This codes for CASSQEYSGGDTQYF.

J is TRBJ1-2 and V is TRBV18; possible D gene TRBD1, 6 bases. The CDR3 loop spans 15 amino acids. Germline V gene data show CDR1 as KGHSH and CDR2 as LQKENI. Trimming took off 3 bases at V and 8 bases at J, with 19 bases between the two ends. The CDR3 sequence: CASSPVGQSPGGYTF. In nucleotides, the CDR3 is TGTGCCAGCTCACCCGTAGGACAGTCTCCTGGCGGCTACACCTTC.

This clonotype was found many times. The CDR3 sequence: CATSDSGTSGKSSYNEQFF. The CDR3 DNA reads as TGTGCCACCAGTGATTCCGGGACTAGCGGGAAGTCATCCTACAATGAGCAGTTCTTC. The chain recombines TRBV24-1 with TRBJ2-1; 13 nucleotides agree with TRBD2. V lost 2 bases, J lost 1 base, and 7 bases stayed unmatched. CDR1 and CDR2 (germline): KGHDR, SFDVKD. The length of the CDR3 is 19 residues.